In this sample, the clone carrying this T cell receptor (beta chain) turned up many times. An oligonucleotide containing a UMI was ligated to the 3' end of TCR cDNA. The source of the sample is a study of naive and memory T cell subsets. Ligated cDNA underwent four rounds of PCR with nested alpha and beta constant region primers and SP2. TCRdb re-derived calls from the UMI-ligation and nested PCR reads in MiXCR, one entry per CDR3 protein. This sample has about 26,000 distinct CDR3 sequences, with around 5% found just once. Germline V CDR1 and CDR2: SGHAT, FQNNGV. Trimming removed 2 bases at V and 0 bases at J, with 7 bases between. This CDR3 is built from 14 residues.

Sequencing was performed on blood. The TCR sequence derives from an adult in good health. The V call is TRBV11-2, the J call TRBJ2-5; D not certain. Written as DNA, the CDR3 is TGTGCCAGCAGCTTATCGCTGTACCAAGAGACCCAGTACTTC. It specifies CASSLSLYQETQYF. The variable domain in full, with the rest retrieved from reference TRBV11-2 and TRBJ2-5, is EAGVAQSPRYKIIEKRQSVAFWCNPISGHATLYWYQQILGQGPKLLIQFQNNGVVDDSQLPKDRFSAERLKGVDSTLKIQPAKLEDSAVYLCASSLSLYQETQYFGPGTRLLVL.